The clone carrying this T cell receptor beta chain has a single count. Its antigen is unknown. Primers: 60 Vbeta forward and 13 Jbeta reverse. Only in-frame clones appear in the TCRdb table, and some are missing; sequencing was by immunoSEQ multiplex PCR. The repertoire holds fewer than 200,000 clones, with 80% as singletons. The data are from a study of cytomegalovirus exposure and HLA in healthy donors. At the level of the study: The Caucasian-associated ancestry cluster held roughly 78% of 350 to 450 genotyped donors.

Findings of the study overall: Accurate prediction of HLA-A and HLA-B alleles (for most subjects) was reportedly achieved from TCR beta sequences.

The V gene lost 8 bases and the J gene lost 7 bases, with 18 bases spanning the gap. Germline CDR1 reads LNHNV; CDR2 reads YYDKDF (reference sequence). This CDR3 has 13 amino acids. Sequenced input: PBMCs. J is TRBJ2-7 and V is TRBV15; possible D gene TRBD1, 5 bases. This clonotype was obtained from a man aged 25-45 years in good health and CMV-seronegative. The CDR3 DNA reads TGTGCCACCCGAAGGGCCAGGGTCTATGAGCAGTACTTC. It translates to CATRRARVYEQYF.